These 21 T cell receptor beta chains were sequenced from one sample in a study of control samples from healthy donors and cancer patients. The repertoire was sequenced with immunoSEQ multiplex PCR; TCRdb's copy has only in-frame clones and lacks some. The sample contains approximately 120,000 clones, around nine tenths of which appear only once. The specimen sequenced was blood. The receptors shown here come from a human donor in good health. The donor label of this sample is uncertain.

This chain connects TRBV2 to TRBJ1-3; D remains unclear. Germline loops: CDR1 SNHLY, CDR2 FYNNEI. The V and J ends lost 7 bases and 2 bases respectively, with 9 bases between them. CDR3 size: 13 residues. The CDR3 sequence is CASNLGPGNTIYF. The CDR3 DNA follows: TGTGCCAGCAATCTGGGCCCTGGAAACACCATATATTTT.

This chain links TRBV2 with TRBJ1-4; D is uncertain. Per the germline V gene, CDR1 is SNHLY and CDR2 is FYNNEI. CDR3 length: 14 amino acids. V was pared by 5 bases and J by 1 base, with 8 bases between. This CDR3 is CASSMSVTNEKLFF. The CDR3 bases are TGTGCCAGCAGTATGTCAGTAACTAATGAAAAACTGTTTTTT.

The chain's CDR3 is CASSQRTALNEKLFF. The CDR3 DNA reads TGTGCCAGCAGCCAAAGGACAGCTTTAAATGAAAAACTGTTTTTT. The V gene is TRBV11-2, the J gene TRBJ1-4; D might be TRBD1 (6 bases). This CDR3 contains 15 residues. Trimming removed 5 bases from V and 5 bases from J, with 15 bases in between. The germline V gene encodes CDR1 SGHAT and CDR2 FQNNGV.

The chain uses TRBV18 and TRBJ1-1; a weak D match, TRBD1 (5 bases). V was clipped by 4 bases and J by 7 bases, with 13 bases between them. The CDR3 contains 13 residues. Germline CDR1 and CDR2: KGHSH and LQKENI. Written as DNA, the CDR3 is TGTGCCAGCTCACTGTCCAACGGGGGTGAAGCTTTCTTT. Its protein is CASSLSNGGEAFF. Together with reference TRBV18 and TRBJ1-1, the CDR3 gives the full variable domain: NAGVMQNPRHLVRRRGQEARLRCSPMKGHSHVYWYRQLPEEGLKFMVYLQKENIIDESGMPKERFSAEFPKEGPSILRIQQVVRGDSAAYFCASSLSNGGEAFFGQGTRLTVV.

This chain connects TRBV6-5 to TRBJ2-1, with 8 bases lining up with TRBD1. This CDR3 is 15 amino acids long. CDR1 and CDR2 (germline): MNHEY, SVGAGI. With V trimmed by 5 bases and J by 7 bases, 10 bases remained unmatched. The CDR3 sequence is CASSTPGGAGNEQFF. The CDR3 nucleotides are TGTGCCAGCAGTACCCCAGGGGGCGCAGGAAATGAGCAGTTCTTC.

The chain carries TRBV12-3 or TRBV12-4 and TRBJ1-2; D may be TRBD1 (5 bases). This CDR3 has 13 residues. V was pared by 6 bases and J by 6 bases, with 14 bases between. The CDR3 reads CASRLRERDGYTF. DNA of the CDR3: TGTGCCAGCAGACTCAGGGAACGGGATGGCTACACCTTC.

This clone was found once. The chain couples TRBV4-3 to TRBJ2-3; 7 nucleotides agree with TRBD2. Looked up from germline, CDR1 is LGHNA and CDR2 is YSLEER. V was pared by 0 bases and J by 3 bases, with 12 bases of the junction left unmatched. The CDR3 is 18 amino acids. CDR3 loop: CASSQDRSAGVVTDTQYF. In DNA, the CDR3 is TGCGCCAGCAGCCAAGACCGCTCGGCGGGGGTGGTGACAGATACGCAGTATTTT.

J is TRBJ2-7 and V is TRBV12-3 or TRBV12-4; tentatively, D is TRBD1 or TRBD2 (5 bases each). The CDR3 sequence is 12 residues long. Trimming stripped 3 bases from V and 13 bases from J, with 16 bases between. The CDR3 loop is CASSFWGTPFYF. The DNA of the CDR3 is TGTGCCAGCAGTTTTTGGGGGACCCCGTTTTACTTC.

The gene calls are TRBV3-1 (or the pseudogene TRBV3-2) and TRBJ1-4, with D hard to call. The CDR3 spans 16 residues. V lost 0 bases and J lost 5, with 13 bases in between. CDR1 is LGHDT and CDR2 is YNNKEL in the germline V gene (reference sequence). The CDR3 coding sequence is TGTGCCAGCAGCCAAGATCTAAGGGATTCGAATGAAAAACTGTTTTTT. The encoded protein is CASSQDLRDSNEKLFF.

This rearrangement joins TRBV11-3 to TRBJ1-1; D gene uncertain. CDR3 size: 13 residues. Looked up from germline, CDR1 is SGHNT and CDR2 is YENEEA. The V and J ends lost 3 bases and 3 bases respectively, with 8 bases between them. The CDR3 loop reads CASSFGYDTEAFF. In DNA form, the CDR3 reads TGTGCCAGCAGCTTCGGGTATGACACTGAAGCTTTCTTT. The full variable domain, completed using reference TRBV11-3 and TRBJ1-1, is EAGVVQSPRYKIIEKKQPVAFWCNPISGHNTLYWYLQNLGQGPELLIRYENEEAVDDSQLPKDRFSAERLKGVDSTLKIQPAELGDSAVYLCASSFGYDTEAFFGQGTRLTVV.

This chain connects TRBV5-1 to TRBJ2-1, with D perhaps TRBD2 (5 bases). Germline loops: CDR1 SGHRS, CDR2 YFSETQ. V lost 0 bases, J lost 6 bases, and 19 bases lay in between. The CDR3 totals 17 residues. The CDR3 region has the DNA TGCGCCAGCAGCTTGGCGGAGTCATCCCGAGGGCGCAATGAGCAGTTCTTC. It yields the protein CASSLAESSRGRNEQFF.

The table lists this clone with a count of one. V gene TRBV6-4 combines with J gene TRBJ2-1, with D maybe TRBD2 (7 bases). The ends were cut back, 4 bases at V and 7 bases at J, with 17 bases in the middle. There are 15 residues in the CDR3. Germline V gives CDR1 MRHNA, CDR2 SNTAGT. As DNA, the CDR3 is TGTGCCAGCAGTGCCTTTGGGGGGGCCATGAATGAGCAGTTCTTC. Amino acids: CASSAFGGAMNEQFF.

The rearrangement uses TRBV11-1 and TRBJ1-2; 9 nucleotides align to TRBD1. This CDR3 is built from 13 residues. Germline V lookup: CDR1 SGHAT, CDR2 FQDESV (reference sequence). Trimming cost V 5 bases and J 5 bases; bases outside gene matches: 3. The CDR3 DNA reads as TGTGCCAGCAGCCCGGACAGGGGTTATGGCTACACCTTC. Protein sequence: CASSPDRGYGYTF.

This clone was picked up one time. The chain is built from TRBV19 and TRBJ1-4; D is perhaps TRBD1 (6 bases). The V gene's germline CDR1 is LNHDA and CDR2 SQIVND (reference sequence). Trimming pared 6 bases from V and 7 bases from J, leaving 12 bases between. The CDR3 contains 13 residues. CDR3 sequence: CASREQGAEKLFF. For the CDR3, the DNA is TGTGCCAGTAGGGAACAGGGTGCTGAAAAACTGTTTTTT.

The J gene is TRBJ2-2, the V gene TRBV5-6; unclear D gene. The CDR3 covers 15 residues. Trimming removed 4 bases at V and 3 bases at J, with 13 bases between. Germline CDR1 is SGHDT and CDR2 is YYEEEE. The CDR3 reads CASSAGRTYTGELFF. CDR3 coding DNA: TGTGCCAGCAGCGCAGGACGGACGTACACCGGGGAGCTGTTTTTT.

This chain's CDR3 is CASRDRGPTDTQYF. CDR3 DNA: TGCGCCAGCAGGGACAGGGGGCCCACAGATACGCAGTATTTT. J is TRBJ2-3 and V is TRBV4-1, with TRBD1 matching over 11 bases. Germline-derived CDR1 and CDR2 are MGHRA and YSYEKL. J lost 2 bases, V lost 6 bases, and 1 base had no gene match. The CDR3 spans 14 residues.

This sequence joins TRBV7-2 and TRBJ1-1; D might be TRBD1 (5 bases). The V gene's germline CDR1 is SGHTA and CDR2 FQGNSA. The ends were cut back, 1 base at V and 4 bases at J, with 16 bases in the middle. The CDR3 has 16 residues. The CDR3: CASSLVQGRVGTEAFF. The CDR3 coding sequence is TGTGCCAGCAGCTTAGTTCAGGGTAGGGTGGGCACTGAAGCTTTCTTT.

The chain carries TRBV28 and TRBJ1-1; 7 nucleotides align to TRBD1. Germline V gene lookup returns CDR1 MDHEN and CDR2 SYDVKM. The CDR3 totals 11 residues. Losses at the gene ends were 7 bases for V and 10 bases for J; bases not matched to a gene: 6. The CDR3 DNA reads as TGTGCCAGCATAGGGGGCCTGGCAGCTTTCTTT. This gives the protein CASIGGLAAFF.

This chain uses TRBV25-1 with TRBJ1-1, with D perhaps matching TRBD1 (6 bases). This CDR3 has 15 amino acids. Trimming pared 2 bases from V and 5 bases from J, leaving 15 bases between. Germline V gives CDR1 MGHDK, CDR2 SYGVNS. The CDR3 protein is CASSERGRGDTEAFF. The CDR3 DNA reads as TGTGCCAGCAGTGAAAGGGGCAGGGGTGATACTGAAGCTTTCTTT.

This CDR3 reads CASSPEGLRDASYEQYF. CDR3 sequence (DNA): TGCGCCAGCAGCCCTGAAGGATTACGGGACGCGTCCTACGAGCAGTACTTC. The chain uses TRBV4-1 and TRBJ2-7; tentatively, D is TRBD1 or TRBD2 (5 bases each). Germline values: CDR1 MGHRA, CDR2 YSYEKL. This CDR3 is 17 amino acids long. Trimming left V 4 bases short and J 1 base short, with 20 bases between.

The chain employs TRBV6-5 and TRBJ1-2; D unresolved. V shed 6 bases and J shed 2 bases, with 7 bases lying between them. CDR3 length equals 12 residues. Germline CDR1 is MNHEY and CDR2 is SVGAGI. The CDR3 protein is CASRGINYGYTF. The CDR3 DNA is TGTGCCAGCAGAGGTATCAACTATGGCTACACCTTC.